What follows are 10 T cell receptor beta chains derived from one specimen sequenced in a study of OX40 agonist ivuxolimab in advanced cancers. The repertoire was sequenced with immunoSEQ multiplex PCR; TCRdb's copy has only in-frame clones and lacks some. This table has roughly 90,000 clones, roughly 89% appearing once. This specimen was CD4+ or CD8+ T cells sorted from blood, taken in a trial of the OX40 agonist ivuxolimab. The receptor set was obtained from an adult with an advanced solid tumor such as melanoma, head and neck, liver or kidney cancer.

The chain is built from TRBV27 and TRBJ2-1, with D possibly TRBD1 on 8 matching bases. Germline CDR1 is MNHEY and CDR2 is SMNVEV (reference sequence). Trimming stripped 7 bases from V and 6 bases from J, with 19 bases between. The CDR3 is made up of 15 amino acids. The CDR3 bases are TGTGCCAGCACAAAACAGGGGGGGTATTCCAATGAGCAGTTCTTC. As protein: CASTKQGGYSNEQFF.

V is TRBV5-8 and J is TRBJ1-2; the match to TRBD1 covers 11 bases. V lost 7 bases and J lost 0; bases outside the gene matches: 11. Germline CDR1 reads SGHTS; CDR2 reads YDEGEE. This CDR3 has 17 amino acids. CDR3 bases: TGTGCCAGCGGACCTTGGACAGGGGGCCTTACTAACTATGGCTACACCTTC. Translation gives CASGPWTGGLTNYGYTF.

This clone was picked up one time. V and J are TRBV30 and TRBJ2-5, with D maybe TRBD2 (6 bases). The CDR3 has 12 amino acids. Germline V gene sequence: CDR1 GTSNPN, CDR2 SVGIG (reference sequence). V lost 4 bases and J 10 bases, leaving 16 bases between the germline ends. Here the CDR3 reads CAWTGSRAGQYF. CDR3 coding DNA: TGTGCCTGGACGGGGTCTCGAGCGGGCCAGTACTTC.

V gene TRBV10-2 combines with J gene TRBJ2-5, with 8 bases matching TRBD2. The J call may be incorrect, as the DNA end agrees better with TRBJ2-7. Germline assignment: CDR1 WSHSY and CDR2 SAAADI. This CDR3 is built from 15 residues. CDR3 sequence: CASSESSSGTYEQYF. The CDR3 DNA reads as TGCGCCAGCAGTGAGTCGAGTAGCGGGACCTACGAGCAGTACTTC.

The chain employs TRBV9 and TRBJ1-1, with no clear D. The CDR3 totals 14 residues. Germline CDR1 SGDLS, CDR2 YYNGEE. V lost 1 base and J 0 bases, leaving 7 bases between the germline ends. The CDR3 DNA is TGTGCCAGCAGCGTAACAGACATGAACACTGAAGCTTTCTTT. Its protein product is CASSVTDMNTEAFF.

This chain links TRBV19 with TRBJ1-4; D ambiguous. V was cut by 7 bases and J by 4 bases, with 16 bases left in between. Per the germline V gene, CDR1 is LNHDA and CDR2 is SQIVND (reference sequence). CDR3 size: 15 residues. In DNA form, the CDR3 reads TGTGCCAGTACCTCCGTAACGGTGGGTAATGAAAAACTGTTTTTT. This encodes CASTSVTVGNEKLFF.

J is TRBJ2-4 and V is TRBV29-1, with TRBD2 matching 8 bases. The CDR3 has 16 amino acids. Germline assignment: CDR1 SQVTM and CDR2 ANQGSEA. Germline trimming cut 1 base from V and 0 bases from J; bases unmatched to any gene: 5. The CDR3 region is CSVEAERELAKNIQYF. The CDR3 region has the DNA TGCAGCGTTGAAGCTGAGCGGGAGCTAGCCAAAAACATTCAGTACTTC.

J is TRBJ2-1 and V is TRBV5-1; TRBD2 agrees at 14 bases. The germline gives CDR1 SGHRS, CDR2 YFSETQ. The V gene end was trimmed by 4 bases and the J gene end by 0 bases; junction bases not matched to a gene: 6. The CDR3 is made up of 18 amino acids. CDR3 sequence reads: CASSAGLAGGYSYNEQFF. The CDR3 DNA sequence: TGCGCCAGCAGCGCTGGACTAGCGGGAGGATACTCCTACAATGAGCAGTTCTTC.

This chain uses TRBV6-1 with TRBJ2-7; tentative D call: TRBD1 (6 bases). Germline V lookup: CDR1 MNHNS, CDR2 SASEGT. The CDR3 runs 15 residues. V lost 6 bases and J 2 bases, leaving 17 bases between the germline ends. CDR3 protein: CASRIYREQTYEQYF. In nucleotides, the CDR3 is TGTGCCAGCAGGATTTACAGGGAGCAGACCTACGAGCAGTACTTC.

This rearrangement joins TRBV30 to TRBJ1-2; weak D call: TRBD1 (5 bases). Trimming pared 0 bases from V and 7 bases from J, leaving 21 bases between. Germline-derived CDR1 and CDR2 are GTSNPN and SVGIG (reference sequence). CDR3 length: 16 amino acids. The CDR3 spells CAWSVMSGEEAIGYTF. DNA for the CDR3: TGTGCCTGGAGTGTAATGTCGGGGGAAGAAGCTATTGGCTACACCTTC. Supplemented by reference TRBV30 and TRBJ1-2, the full variable domain reads SQTIHQWPATLVQPVGSPLSLECTVEGTSNPNLYWYRQAAGRGLQLLFYSVGIGQISSEVPQNLSASRPQDRQFILSSKKLLLSDSGFYLCAWSVMSGEEAIGYTFGSGTRLTVV.